What follows are 27 T cell receptor beta chains derived from one specimen sequenced in a study of cytomegalovirus exposure and HLA in healthy donors. The PCR had 60 Vbeta and 13 Jbeta primers. Sequenced by immunoSEQ multiplex PCR; TCRdb stores in-frame clones only, minus some. The data show around 190,000 clones, with about 86% seen just once and about 1.7% held by the top ten. Sequences were obtained from PBMCs. All receptors derive from a man aged 35-49 years in good health and CMV-seropositive.

This clone was seen only once. The chain has TRBV21-1 and TRBJ2-1; the D call of TRBD2 is as the table states it, not checked on the DNA. TRBV21-1 is a pseudogene locus. The CDR3 runs to 18 residues. The DNA for the CDR3 is TGTGCCAGCAGCACCAACAATAGCGGGACCATAATGTACAATGAGCAGTTCTTC. Protein product: CASSTNNSGTIMYNEQFF.

The chain joins TRBV10-2 to TRBJ2-7; tentative D call: TRBD1 (5 bases). Trimming took off 5 bases at V and 0 bases at J, with 11 bases between the two ends. Germline V gene data show CDR1 as WSHSY and CDR2 as SAAADI. This CDR3 contains 14 residues. The CDR3 sequence: CASSPRQTSYEQYF. The DNA for the CDR3 is TGCGCCAGCAGTCCAAGACAGACCTCCTACGAGCAGTACTTC.

The V gene is TRBV6-1, the J gene TRBJ1-5; D is undetermined. Trimming shortened V by 2 bases and J by 5 bases, and 10 bases separated the two germline ends. The CDR3 contains 14 residues. Germline CDR1 MNHNS, CDR2 SASEGT. The CDR3 coding sequence is TGTGCCAGCAGTGAACAGGAATGGGATCAGCCCCAGCATTTT. Encoded protein: CASSEQEWDQPQHF.

The J gene is TRBJ2-1, the V gene TRBV28, with D maybe TRBD1 (6 bases). CDR3 length equals 14 residues. V lost 10 bases, J lost 7 bases, and 20 bases lay in between. Germline V gene sequence: CDR1 MDHEN, CDR2 SYDVKM. The CDR3 protein is CAIEGGLGRNEQFF. CDR3 sequence (DNA): TGTGCCATCGAAGGGGGATTAGGGAGAAATGAGCAGTTCTTC.

The V and J genes are TRBV7-8 and TRBJ2-5; perhaps TRBD2 as D (5 bases). The CDR3 is 14 residues long. From germline, CDR1 is SGHVS and CDR2 FQNEAQ. V was clipped by 6 bases and J by 5 bases, with 16 bases between them. The CDR3 protein is CASRSQPGTETQYF. The CDR3 DNA sequence: TGTGCCAGCAGAAGTCAACCGGGAACGGAGACCCAGTACTTC.

The chain joins TRBV2 to TRBJ2-7; maybe TRBD1 (5 bases). V was trimmed by 6 bases and J by 4 bases, leaving 13 bases between them. Germline-derived CDR1 and CDR2 are SNHLY and FYNNEI. The CDR3 is made up of 13 amino acids. The CDR3 reads CASSESGFYEQYF. CDR3 DNA: TGTGCCAGCAGCGAATCAGGGTTTTACGAGCAGTACTTC.

This clone occurred a few times. This chain links TRBV6-5 with TRBJ2-7; 7 bases align to TRBD2. The germline gives CDR1 MNHEY, CDR2 SVGAGI. V was clipped by 6 bases and J by 2 bases; unmatched bases: 7. The CDR3 length is 14 residues. Here the CDR3 DNA reads TGTGCCAGCAGACGCCCTAGCGGAACCTACGAGCAGTACTTC. This encodes CASRRPSGTYEQYF.

V and J are TRBV7-9 and TRBJ2-5; D gene ambiguous. Per the germline V gene, CDR1 is SEHNR and CDR2 is FQNEAQ (reference sequence). The ends were cut back, 4 bases at V and 4 bases at J, with 4 bases in the middle. CDR3 size: 11 residues. CDR3 region: CASSSVETQYF. The CDR3, as DNA: TGTGCCAGCAGCTCTGTAGAGACCCAGTACTTC.

The DNA of the CDR3 is TGTGCCAGCTCACCGGGACAGGGAGGCAATCAGCCCCAGCATTTT. Protein product: CASSPGQGGNQPQHF. The chain combines TRBV18 with TRBJ1-5; 9 bases line up with TRBD1. Germline V CDR1 and CDR2: KGHSH, LQKENI. J lost 2 bases, V lost 3 bases, and 2 bases had no gene match. The CDR3 contains 15 residues.

The chain joins TRBV6-6 to TRBJ2-5; TRBD1 aligns across 7 bases. The trim removed 5 bases at V and 6 bases at J, leaving 12 bases unmatched. The CDR3 has 15 residues. Germline V gene sequence: CDR1 MNHNY, CDR2 SVGAGI (reference sequence). This CDR3 is CASSPGAGGRKTQYF. The CDR3, as DNA: TGTGCCAGCAGTCCTGGGGCAGGGGGTAGAAAGACCCAGTACTTC.

The chain is built from TRBV7-6 and TRBJ1-4; D is possibly TRBD1 (5 bases). The CDR3 contains 12 residues. Trimming removed 0 bases from V and 11 bases from J, with 7 bases in between. Germline V gene sequence: CDR1 SGHVS, CDR2 FNYEAQ. CDR3 residues: CASSLATDKLFF. The CDR3 DNA reads as TGTGCCAGCAGCTTAGCGACAGACAAACTGTTTTTT. The full variable domain, completed using reference TRBV7-6 and TRBJ1-4, is GAGVSQSPRYKVTKRGQDVALRCDPISGHVSLYWYRQALGQGPEFLTYFNYEAQQDKSGLPNDRFSAERPEGSISTLTIQRTEQRDSAMYRCASSLATDKLFFGSGTQLSVL.

The V call is TRBV7-3, the J call TRBJ2-5, with D unclear. CDR1 and CDR2 (germline): SGHTA, FQGTGA. Deletions cut 6 bases from V and 12 bases from J, with 20 bases between. The CDR3 extends over 13 amino acids. CDR3: CASSSIAPPMEYF. In nucleotides, the CDR3 is TGTGCCAGCAGTTCTATAGCCCCACCGATGGAGTACTTC.

This chain links TRBV29-1 with TRBJ2-3; no clear D gene. V was clipped by 7 bases and J by 2 bases, with 10 bases between them. The CDR3 sequence is 12 residues long. Looked up from germline, CDR1 is SQVTM and CDR2 is ANQGSEA. The CDR3 nucleotides read TGCAGCGCCTCTTCTCCCACAGATACGCAGTATTTT. It codes for CSASSPTDTQYF.

To note about this clone: At the DNA level, this CDR3 is encoded by other sequences in the same sample as well. The rearrangement uses TRBV6-5 and TRBJ1-1, with D possibly matching TRBD1 (6 bases). The V end lost 7 bases, the J end lost 2 bases, and 11 bases lay between the germline ends. Per the germline V gene, CDR1 is MNHEY and CDR2 is SVGAGI. The CDR3 has 13 residues. CDR3 DNA sequence: TGTGCCAGCACCCTGACAGGCAACACTGAAGCTTTCTTT. Its translation: CASTLTGNTEAFF.

The chain links TRBV7-6 to TRBJ2-1; weak D call: TRBD2 (5 bases). The CDR3 has 14 residues. Per germline, CDR1 SGHVS and CDR2 FNYEAQ. Trimming took 5 bases from V and 7 from J, leaving 15 bases between them. Here the CDR3 reads CASSGGLQGNEQFF. The CDR3 DNA sequence: TGTGCCAGCAGCGGAGGCCTCCAAGGGAATGAGCAGTTCTTC.

This clone was seen a handful of times. This sequence joins TRBV5-4 and TRBJ2-2, with TRBD2 identical over 14 bases. With V trimmed by 2 bases and J by 6 bases, 12 bases remained unmatched. The V gene's germline CDR1 is SGHNT and CDR2 YYREEE (reference sequence). CDR3 length equals 19 residues. CDR3 amino acids: CASSFPGLAGDHGAGELFF. Written as DNA, the CDR3 is TGTGCCAGCAGCTTCCCGGGACTAGCGGGAGATCATGGGGCCGGGGAGCTGTTTTTT. Full variable domain (missing parts from reference TRBV5-4 and TRBJ2-2): ETGVTQSPTHLIKTRGQQVTLRCSSQSGHNTVSWYQQALGQGPQFIFQYYREEENGRGNFPPRFSGLQFPNYSSELNVNALELDDSALYLCASSFPGLAGDHGAGELFFGEGSRLTVL.

The J gene is TRBJ1-5, the V gene TRBV5-8; D not resolved. The V and J ends lost 5 bases and 0 bases respectively, with 9 bases between them. The CDR3 extends over 14 amino acids. Germline lookup yields CDR1 SGHTS and CDR2 YDEGEE. Here the CDR3 DNA reads TGTGCCAGCAGGACCCGGGTTAGCAATCAGCCCCAGCATTTT. This translates into CASRTRVSNQPQHF.

This rearrangement joins TRBV9 to TRBJ2-7; 9 bases match TRBD1. Trimming took 4 bases from V and 6 from J; bases not matched to a gene: 14. From germline, CDR1 is SGDLS and CDR2 YYNGEE. CDR3 length: 16 residues. CDR3 loop: CASSPPPGTGSGEQYF. CDR3 DNA: TGTGCCAGCAGCCCCCCTCCAGGGACAGGGTCCGGCGAGCAGTACTTC.

The rearrangement uses TRBV7-9 and TRBJ1-5, with 7 bases lining up with TRBD1. V was clipped by 0 bases and J by 4 bases; unmatched bases: 3. The CDR3 runs 15 residues. In germline, CDR1 is SEHNR, CDR2 FQNEAQ (reference sequence). CDR3 in amino acids: CASSLAGTENQPQHF. CDR3 DNA: TGTGCCAGCAGCTTAGCAGGGACAGAGAATCAGCCCCAGCATTTT.

This clone appeared once. The chain carries TRBV5-6 and TRBJ2-7, with D maybe TRBD2 (6 bases). The CDR3 has 16 residues. CDR1 and CDR2 (germline): SGHDT, YYEEEE. Trimming removed 0 bases from V and 3 bases from J, with 16 bases in between. The CDR3 sequence is CASSLGSGTGRYEQYF. CDR3 sequence (DNA): TGTGCCAGCAGCTTGGGGTCGGGGACTGGACGCTACGAGCAGTACTTC.

This clone was seen a handful of times. The V gene is TRBV6-5, the J gene TRBJ1-2, with 9 bases identical to TRBD1. The CDR3 is made up of 15 amino acids. J gave up 4 bases and V 4 bases, and 7 bases lay outside the gene matches. CDR1 MNHEY and CDR2 SVGAGI come from the germline V gene. CDR3 DNA: TGTGCCAGCAGTTCCCCGGGACAGGGATTCTATGGCTACACCTTC. It codes for CASSSPGQGFYGYTF.

The chain joins TRBV5-6 to TRBJ1-2, with D hard to call. Trimming pared 0 bases from V and 4 bases from J, leaving 7 bases between. Per germline, CDR1 SGHDT and CDR2 YYEEEE. CDR3 length: 13 residues. The DNA for the CDR3 is TGTGCCAGCAGCTTGGGTAGCCCCTATGGCTACACCTTC. It specifies CASSLGSPYGYTF. Looking up the rest from reference TRBV5-6 and TRBJ1-2 gives the full variable domain: DAGVTQSPTHLIKTRGQQVTLRCSPKSGHDTVSWYQQALGQGPQFIFQYYEEEERQRGNFPDRFSGHQFPNYSSELNVNALLLGDSALYLCASSLGSPYGYTFGSGTRLTVV.

The V and J genes are TRBV9 and TRBJ2-7; 11 nucleotides line up with TRBD2. Losses at the gene ends were 7 bases for V and 3 bases for J; bases not matched to a gene: 6. Germline V gene lookup returns CDR1 SGDLS and CDR2 YYNGEE. This CDR3 spans 14 amino acids. The CDR3 is CASSRGLAGYEQYF. CDR3 nucleotides: TGTGCCAGCTCCCGAGGACTAGCGGGCTACGAGCAGTACTTC.

The J gene is TRBJ1-4, the V gene TRBV9, with TRBD1 as a possible D gene (6 bases). CDR1 and CDR2 (germline): SGDLS, YYNGEE. The V end lost 2 bases, the J end lost 8 bases, and 7 bases lay between the germline ends. There are 12 residues in the CDR3. The CDR3 here is CASSVQGEKLFF. The DNA of the CDR3 is TGTGCCAGCAGCGTGCAGGGGGAAAAACTGTTTTTT.

The rearrangement links TRBV19 to TRBJ2-3; 11 bases match TRBD2. The CDR3 has 16 residues. The J segment lost 2 bases and the V segment lost 5 bases, leaving 6 bases of the junction unmatched. Per germline, CDR1 LNHDA and CDR2 SQIVND (reference sequence). The CDR3 here is CASSSRLAGSTDTQYF. The CDR3, as DNA: TGTGCCAGTAGTTCTCGACTAGCGGGATCCACAGATACGCAGTATTTT.

The chain is built from TRBV29-1 and TRBJ2-7, with a possible D match to TRBD1 (6 bases). CDR3 length: 13 residues. The V end lost 2 bases, the J end lost 6 bases, and 14 bases lay between the germline ends. Germline CDR1 SQVTM, CDR2 ANQGSEA. CDR3 loop: CSVERDTPSEQYF. CDR3 DNA sequence: TGCAGCGTTGAAAGGGACACCCCCAGCGAGCAGTACTTC.

This chain connects TRBV2 to TRBJ1-4; 7 positions agree with TRBD1. Germline loops: CDR1 SNHLY, CDR2 FYNNEI. V dropped 6 bases and J dropped 2; count of bases not matched to a gene: 9. The CDR3 sequence is 16 residues long. As DNA, the CDR3 is TGTGCCAGCAGCTTCGCGGACAGGCCGACTAATGAAAAACTGTTTTTT. It codes for CASSFADRPTNEKLFF.